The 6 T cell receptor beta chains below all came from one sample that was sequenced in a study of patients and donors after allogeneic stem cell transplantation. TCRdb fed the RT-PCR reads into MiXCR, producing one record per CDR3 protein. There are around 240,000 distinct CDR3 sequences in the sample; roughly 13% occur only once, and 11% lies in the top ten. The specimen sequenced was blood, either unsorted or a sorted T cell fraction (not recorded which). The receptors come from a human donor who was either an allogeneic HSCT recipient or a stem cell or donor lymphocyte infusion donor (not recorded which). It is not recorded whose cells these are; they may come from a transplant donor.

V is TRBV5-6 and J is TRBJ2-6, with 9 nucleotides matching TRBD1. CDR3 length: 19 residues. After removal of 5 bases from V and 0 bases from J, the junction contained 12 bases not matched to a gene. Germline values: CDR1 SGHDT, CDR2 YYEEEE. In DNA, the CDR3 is TGTGCCAGCAGGGGACAGGGCGCTGGAAAGAGCTCTGGGGCCAACGTCCTGACTTTC. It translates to CASRGQGAGKSSGANVLTF.

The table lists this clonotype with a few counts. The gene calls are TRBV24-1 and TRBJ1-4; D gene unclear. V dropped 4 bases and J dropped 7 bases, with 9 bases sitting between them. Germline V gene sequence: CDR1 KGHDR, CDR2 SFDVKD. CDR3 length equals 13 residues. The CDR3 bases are TGTGCCACCAGTGAGGTCATGGGTGAAAAACTGTTTTTT. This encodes CATSEVMGEKLFF.

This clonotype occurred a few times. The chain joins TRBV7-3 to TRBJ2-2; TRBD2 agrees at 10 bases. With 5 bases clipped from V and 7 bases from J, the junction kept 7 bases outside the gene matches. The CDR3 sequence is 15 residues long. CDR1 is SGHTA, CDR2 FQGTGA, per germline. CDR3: CASSEAGGRDGELFF. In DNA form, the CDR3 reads TGTGCCAGCAGCGAAGCGGGAGGGCGGGACGGGGAGCTGTTTTTT.

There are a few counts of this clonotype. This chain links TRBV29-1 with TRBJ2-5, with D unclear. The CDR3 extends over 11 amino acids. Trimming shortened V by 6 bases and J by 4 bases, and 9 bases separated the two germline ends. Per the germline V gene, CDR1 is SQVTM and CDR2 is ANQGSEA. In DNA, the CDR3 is TGCAGCGTGCAAGTGAGAGAGACCCAGTACTTC. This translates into CSVQVRETQYF.

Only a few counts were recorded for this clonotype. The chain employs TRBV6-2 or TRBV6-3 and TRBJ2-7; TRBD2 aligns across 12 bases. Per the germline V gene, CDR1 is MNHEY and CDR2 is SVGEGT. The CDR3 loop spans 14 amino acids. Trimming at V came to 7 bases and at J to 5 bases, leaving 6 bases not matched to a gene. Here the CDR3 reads CASTRLAGVHEQYF. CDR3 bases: TGTGCCAGCACGAGACTAGCGGGAGTCCACGAGCAGTACTTC.

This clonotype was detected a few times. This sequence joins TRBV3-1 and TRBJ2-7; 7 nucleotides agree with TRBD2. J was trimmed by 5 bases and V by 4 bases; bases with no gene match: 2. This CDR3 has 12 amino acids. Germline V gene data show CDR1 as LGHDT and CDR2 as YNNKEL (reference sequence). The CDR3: CASSRAGNEQYF. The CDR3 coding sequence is TGTGCCAGCAGCCGAGCGGGGAACGAGCAGTACTTC.